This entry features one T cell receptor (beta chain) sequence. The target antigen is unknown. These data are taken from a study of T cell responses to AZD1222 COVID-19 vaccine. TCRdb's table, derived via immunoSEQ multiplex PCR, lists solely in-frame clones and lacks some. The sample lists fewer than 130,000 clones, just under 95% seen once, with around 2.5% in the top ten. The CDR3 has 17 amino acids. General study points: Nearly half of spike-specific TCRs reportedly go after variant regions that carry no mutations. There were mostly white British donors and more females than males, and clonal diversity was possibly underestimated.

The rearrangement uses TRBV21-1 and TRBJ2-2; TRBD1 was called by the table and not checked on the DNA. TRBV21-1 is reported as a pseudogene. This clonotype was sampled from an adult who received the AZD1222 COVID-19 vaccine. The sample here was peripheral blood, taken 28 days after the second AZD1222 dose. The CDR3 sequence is CASSPTGGDVFTGELFF. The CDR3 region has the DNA TGTGCCAGCAGCCCGACAGGGGGCGATGTGTTCACCGGGGAGCTGTTTTTT.